The clone carrying this T cell receptor beta chain was recorded at least ten times. Antigen specificity is unknown. Those with hyperthyroidism were 18 to 65 years old, newly diagnosed, and ill for under 2 months. PBMCs were sourced from less than 13 ml fresh peripheral blood. Germline V lookup: CDR1 SNHLY, CDR2 FYNNEI. Trimming took 3 bases from V and 5 from J, leaving 11 bases between them. The CDR3 contains 14 residues. Amplified TCR beta CDR3 regions derived from RNA transcripts. First-round RT-PCR of the TCR CDR3 relied on the HTBI primer set. TCRdb reprocessed the multiplex PCR reads via MiXCR and lists one record per CDR3 protein. The sample comprises some 770,000 distinct CDR3 sequences, about 16% of which are singletons, and roughly 8% rests with the top ten. The data stem from a study of T cells in Graves' hyperthyroidism and ophthalmopathy. Study-level findings and limits: Model output signaled ophthalmopathy a median roughly 6.1 months ahead of onset.

This receptor was taken from a young man with Graves' hyperthyroidism. Sequenced sample: blood. The chain joins TRBV2 to TRBJ1-5, with D possibly TRBD1 on 5 matching bases. CDR3 amino acids: CASSERQGYQPQHF. The CDR3 nucleotides are TGTGCCAGCAGTGAGCGGCAGGGTTATCAGCCCCAGCATTTT.